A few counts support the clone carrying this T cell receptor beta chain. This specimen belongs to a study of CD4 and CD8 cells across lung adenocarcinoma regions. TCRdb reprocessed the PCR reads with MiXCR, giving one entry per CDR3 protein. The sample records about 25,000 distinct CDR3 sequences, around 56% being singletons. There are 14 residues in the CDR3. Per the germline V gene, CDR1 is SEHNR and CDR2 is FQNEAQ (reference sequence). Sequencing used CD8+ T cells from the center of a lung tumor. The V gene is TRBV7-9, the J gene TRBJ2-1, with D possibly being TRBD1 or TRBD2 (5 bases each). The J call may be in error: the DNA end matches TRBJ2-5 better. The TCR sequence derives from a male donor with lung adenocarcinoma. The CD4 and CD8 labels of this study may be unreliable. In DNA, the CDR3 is TGTGCCAGCAGCTTAGCGGGGGTACAAGAGACCCAGTACTTC. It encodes CASSLAGVQETQYF.